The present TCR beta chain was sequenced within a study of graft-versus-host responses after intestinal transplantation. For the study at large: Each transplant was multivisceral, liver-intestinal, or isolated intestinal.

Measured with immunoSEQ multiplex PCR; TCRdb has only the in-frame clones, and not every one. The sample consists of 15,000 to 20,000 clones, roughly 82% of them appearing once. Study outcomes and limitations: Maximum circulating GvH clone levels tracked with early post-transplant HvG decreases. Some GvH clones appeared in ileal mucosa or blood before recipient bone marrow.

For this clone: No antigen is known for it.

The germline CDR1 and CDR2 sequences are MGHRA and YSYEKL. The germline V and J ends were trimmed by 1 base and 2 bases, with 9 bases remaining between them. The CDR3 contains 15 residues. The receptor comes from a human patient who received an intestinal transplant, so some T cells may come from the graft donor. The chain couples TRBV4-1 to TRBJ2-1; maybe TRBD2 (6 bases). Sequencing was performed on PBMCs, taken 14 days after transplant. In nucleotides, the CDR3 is TGCGCCAGCAGCCAAGCTGGAGGGCCCTACAATGAGCAGTTCTTC. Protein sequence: CASSQAGGPYNEQFF.